This T cell receptor beta chain was identified in a study of OX40 agonist ivuxolimab in advanced cancers. V gave up 1 base and J gave up 3 bases, with 9 bases separating them. Looked up from germline, CDR1 is LNHDA and CDR2 is SQIVND (reference sequence). This CDR3 is built from 14 residues. Profiling relied on immunoSEQ multiplex PCR, and the TCRdb table lists in-frame clones only, not all of them. The sample consists of 25,000 or so clones, 80% to 90% of them appearing once. The sequencing used CD4+ or CD8+ T cells sorted from blood, collected in a trial of the OX40 agonist ivuxolimab. The receptor comes from an adult with an advanced solid tumor such as melanoma, head and neck, liver or kidney cancer. This chain connects TRBV19 to TRBJ1-2; D uncertain. The CDR3 here is CASSIGWSDYGYTF. The DNA of the CDR3 is TGTGCCAGTAGTATAGGGTGGTCAGACTATGGCTACACCTTC.